A single sample is the source of the 10 T cell receptor beta chains below, sequenced in a study of T cells after yellow fever vaccination. MiXCR, applied by TCRdb to the 5' RACE reads, yields one record per CDR3 protein. The table lists 610,000 or so distinct CDR3 sequences, about 12% of them singletons. The source was PBMCs, collected on the day of the yellow fever booster vaccination. These receptor sequences come from a man aged 25 to 40 who received the YFV17D yellow fever vaccine.

This clonotype was seen only a few times. The chain employs TRBV4-3 and TRBJ1-1; D uncertain. Germline-derived CDR1 and CDR2 are LGHNA and YSLEER. V lost 5 bases and J 11 bases, leaving 18 bases between the germline ends. CDR3 length equals 13 residues. The DNA of the CDR3 is TGCGCCAGCAGCGAGATACCGGGCCCCCTGGCTTTCTTT. This sequence encodes CASSEIPGPLAFF.

CDR3 region: CASSNLGQPQHF. The DNA of the CDR3 is TGTGCCAGCAGCAATCTAGGACAGCCCCAGCATTTT. The J gene is TRBJ1-5, the V gene TRBV12-3 or TRBV12-4; no clear D gene. Between the trimmed V and J ends, which lost 6 bases and 7 bases, there was a span of 10 bases. This CDR3 has 12 residues.

The chain carries TRBV7-6 and TRBJ2-7; D is undetermined. With 5 bases removed from V and 2 bases from J, the gap between germline ends came to 13 bases. The length of the CDR3 is 14 residues. CDR1 is SGHVS, CDR2 FNYEAQ, per germline. CDR3 loop: CASSQGPRTYEQYF. CDR3 coding DNA: TGTGCCAGCAGCCAAGGACCGAGAACCTACGAGCAGTACTTC.

This clonotype was seen more than once but under ten times. CDR3 amino acids: CASSPLGGLNTEAFF. Here the CDR3 DNA reads TGTGCCAGCAGCCCGTTGGGCGGCTTGAACACTGAAGCTTTCTTT. The V and J genes are TRBV7-2 and TRBJ1-1; no firm D call. Germline V gene data show CDR1 as SGHTA and CDR2 as FQGNSA. V gave up 5 bases and J gave up 0 bases, with 13 bases separating them. CDR3 length equals 15 residues.

This clonotype was picked up many times. The chain recombines TRBV5-1 with TRBJ2-3, with D unclear. The CDR3 is made up of 15 amino acids. Trimming cost V 2 bases and J 4 bases, with 14 bases left between them. Germline V lookup: CDR1 SGHRS, CDR2 YFSETQ. DNA for the CDR3: TGCGCCAGCAGCTTCACGGCCGGAGTAGCAGATACGCAGTATTTT. It encodes CASSFTAGVADTQYF.

As DNA, the CDR3 is TGTGCCAGCAGCGTCCGCCACAGGGCAGGCACCGGGGAGCTGTTTTTT. Residues: CASSVRHRAGTGELFF. The chain recombines TRBV5-6 with TRBJ2-2; TRBD1 might be the D (6 bases). CDR1 and CDR2 from the germline V gene are SGHDT and YYEEEE. The CDR3 covers 16 residues. V was clipped by 4 bases and J by 4 bases, with 17 bases between them.

The rearrangement uses TRBV14 and TRBJ2-7; unclear D gene. The V end was cut by 2 bases, the J end by 0 bases, with 11 bases between. The germline CDR1 and CDR2 sequences are SGHDN and FVKESK. The CDR3 loop spans 15 amino acids. CDR3 DNA sequence: TGTGCCAGCAGCCAAAAAACAGCGAGCTCCTACGAGCAGTACTTC. Its translation is CASSQKTASSYEQYF.

This clonotype was counted a few times. V usage is TRBV19 and J usage is TRBJ2-1; a possible D gene is TRBD1 (6 bases). Germline CDR1 reads LNHDA; CDR2 reads SQIVND (reference sequence). The CDR3 totals 16 residues. The ends were cut back, 6 bases at V and 0 bases at J, with 15 bases in the middle. This chain's CDR3 is CASRKGQLNSYNEQFF. DNA for the CDR3: TGTGCCAGTAGGAAAGGACAGCTTAACTCCTACAATGAGCAGTTCTTC. The full variable domain, with the rest looked up from reference TRBV19 and TRBJ2-1, is DGGITQSPKYLFRKEGQNVTLSCEQNLNHDAMYWYRQDPGQGLRLIYYSQIVNDFQKGDIAEGYSVSREKKESFPLTVTSAQKNPTAFYLCASRKGQLNSYNEQFFGPGTRLTVL.

This clonotype was picked up a small number of times. The chain joins TRBV28 to TRBJ2-7; D gene ambiguous. V lost 6 bases, J lost 0 bases, and 12 bases lay in between. The CDR3 has 14 amino acids. Germline loops: CDR1 MDHEN, CDR2 SYDVKM. The CDR3, as DNA: TGTGCCAGCAGAGAATCGGACGGCTCCTACGAGCAGTACTTC. Its translation is CASRESDGSYEQYF.

This clonotype occurred a few times. The J gene is TRBJ2-5, the V gene TRBV20-1; D gene ambiguous. The CDR3 loop spans 13 amino acids. Deletions cut 3 bases from V and 1 base from J, with 9 bases between. CDR1 is DFQATT, CDR2 SNEGSKA, per germline (reference sequence). In DNA, the CDR3 is TGCAGTGCTAGCCGAAGTCCCCAAGAGACCCAGTACTTC. Its protein product is CSASRSPQETQYF.